Listed here is a single T cell receptor (beta chain). Its specificity is not known. Sequenced with the Oncomine TCR Beta short-read assay was DNA taken from cultured CD4+ T cells. In TCRdb, the PCR reads were re-called with MiXCR into one record per CDR3 protein. The sample holds several thousand distinct CDR3 sequences, around 53% seen once. Treatment indicated: roughly nine-day PBMC culture with coronavirus spike peptide pools or control peptides (ViraFEST assay). Investigators obtained the unexposed donor's CD4+ T cells before the COVID-19 pandemic (2011-2018). Culture conditions combined two million PBMCs per well with approximately 10 IU/ml IL-2 and around 9.5 ug/ml peptide pools. This specimen belongs to a study of vaccination and CD4 T cells after COVID-19. About the study: Samples taken post-COVID came a median 101 days after diagnosis, ranging from 35 to 161. Post-vaccination samples were procured at a median of approximately 72 days following dose two (range 14 to 241).

Looked up from germline, CDR1 is SGHTA and CDR2 is FQGNSA. V was clipped by 4 bases and J by 7 bases, with 7 bases between them. There are 11 residues in the CDR3. The specimen was CD4+ T cells from blood, cultured in vitro. The TCR comes from a human donor in good health. J is TRBJ2-5 and V is TRBV7-2, with D perhaps matching TRBD2 (5 bases). DNA of the CDR3: TGTGCCAGCAGCTCCGGGGTGACCCAGTACTTC. It specifies CASSSGVTQYF.